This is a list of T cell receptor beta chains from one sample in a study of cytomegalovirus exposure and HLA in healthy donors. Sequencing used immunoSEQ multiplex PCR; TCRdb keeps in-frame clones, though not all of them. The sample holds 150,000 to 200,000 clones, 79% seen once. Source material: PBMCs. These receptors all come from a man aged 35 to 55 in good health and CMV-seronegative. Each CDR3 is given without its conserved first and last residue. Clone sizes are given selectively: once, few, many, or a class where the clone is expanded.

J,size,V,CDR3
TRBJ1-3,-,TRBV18,ASSPSGGGNTIY
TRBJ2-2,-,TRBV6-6,ASSSSNTGELF
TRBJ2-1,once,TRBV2,ASSKGSSLSYNEQF
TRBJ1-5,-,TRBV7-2,ASSAGQGYQPQH
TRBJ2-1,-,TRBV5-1,ASSFVPLADEQF
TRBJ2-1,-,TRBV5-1,ASSRGTSGSSSYNEQF
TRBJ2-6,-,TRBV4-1,ASSQQGVGLGSGANGLT
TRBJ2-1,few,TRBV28,ASRIAGAASYNEQF
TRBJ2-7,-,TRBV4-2,ASSQDARGSTYEQY
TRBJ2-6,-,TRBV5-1,ASSLGDSGANVLT
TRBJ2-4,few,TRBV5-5,ASSSLFVDRVAKNIQY
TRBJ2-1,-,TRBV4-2,ASSQAGEHYNEQF
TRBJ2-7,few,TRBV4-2,ASSQGDSPGDEQY
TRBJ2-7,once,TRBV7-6,ASSLARRGGAYEQY
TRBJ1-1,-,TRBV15,ATSRVESGTEAF
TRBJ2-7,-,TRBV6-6,ASNKMGTSGNHEQY
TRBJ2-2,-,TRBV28,ASSLRGLGGELF
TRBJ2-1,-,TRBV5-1,ASSLDPGRAEGEQF
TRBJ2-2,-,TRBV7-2,ASGPLAVNTGELF
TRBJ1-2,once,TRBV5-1,ASSPDYGYT
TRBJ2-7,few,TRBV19,AINKGLMGDRYEQY
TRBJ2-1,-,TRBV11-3,ASSRGLAGNEQF
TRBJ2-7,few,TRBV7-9,ASSSAGDEQY
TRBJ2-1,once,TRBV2,ASSGLVSYNEQF
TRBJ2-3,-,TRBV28,ASSPNRGRTTDTQY
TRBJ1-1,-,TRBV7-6,ASSLVWGQAENTEAF
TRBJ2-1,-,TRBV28,ASTPDSYNEQF
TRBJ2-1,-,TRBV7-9,ASSLDNRGQDNEQF
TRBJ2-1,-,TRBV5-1,ASSFGLAKGTSSPDGQF
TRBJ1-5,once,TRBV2,ASKTGTQPQH
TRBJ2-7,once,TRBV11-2,ASSLVGRGPPYEQY
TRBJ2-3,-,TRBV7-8,ASSPITGGVGTDTQY
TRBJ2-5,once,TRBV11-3,ASSSRKRGETQY
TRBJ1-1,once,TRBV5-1,ASSFRQVNTEAF
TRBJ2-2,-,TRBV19,ASSTDKGDTGELF
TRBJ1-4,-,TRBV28,ASSPGVPVGEKLF
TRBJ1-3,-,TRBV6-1,ASSESQGNTIY
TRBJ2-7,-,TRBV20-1,SASSGTAF
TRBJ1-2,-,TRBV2,ASSPVGYGYT
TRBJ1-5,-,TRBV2,ASSESDIISQPQH
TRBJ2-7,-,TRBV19,ASSMGAGTAYEQY
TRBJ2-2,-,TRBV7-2,ASSSGQGAGGELF
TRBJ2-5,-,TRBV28,ASREIAGVRETQY